The T cell receptor (beta chain) under discussion was sequenced for a study of T cells in Graves' hyperthyroidism and ophthalmopathy. Across the whole study: The initial diagnosis was the point when peripheral blood was collected, ahead of any treatment.

Note on this clonotype: Its specificity is unknown.

Those patients with uncontrolled infection, other autoimmune disease, pregnancy or lactation were excluded. RNA transcripts yielded amplified TCR beta CDR3 regions. First-round RT-PCR with HTBI primers amplified the TCR CDR3 region. From the multiplex PCR reads, TCRdb called clonotypes with MiXCR, one entry per CDR3 protein. The sample records 600,000 or so distinct CDR3 sequences, roughly 15% being singletons. The CDR3 consists of 12 residues. Germline CDR1 MNHEY, CDR2 SMNVEV (reference sequence). V lost 9 bases and J 1 base, leaving 9 bases between the germline ends. Findings and limits, study-wide: The blood repertoire included most of the expanded thyroid clonotypes above 0.001. It was a median around 6 months before onset that the model predicted ophthalmopathy.

The TCR originated in a woman aged 45 to 65 with Graves' ophthalmopathy. Source material: blood. V usage is TRBV27 and J usage is TRBJ2-5, with D tentatively TRBD1 (6 bases). The CDR3, as DNA: TGTGCCAGTGGACAGATCCAAGAGACCCAGTACTTC. Amino acids: CASGQIQETQYF.